This paragraph covers one TCR beta chain sequence. Trimming removed 4 bases at V and 0 bases at J, with 18 bases between. The germline V gene has CDR1 LNHDA and CDR2 SQIVND (reference sequence). This CDR3 comprises 18 residues. Profiling relied on immunoSEQ multiplex PCR, and the TCRdb table lists in-frame clones only, not all of them. In the table there are 35,000 to 45,000 clones, roughly nine tenths of which are singletons. The data derive from a study of OX40 agonist ivuxolimab in advanced cancers. The starting material was CD4+ or CD8+ T cells sorted from blood, obtained in a trial of the OX40 agonist ivuxolimab. This chain uses TRBV19 with TRBJ1-4; maybe TRBD1 (6 bases). The sequence derives from an adult with an advanced solid tumor such as melanoma, head and neck, liver or kidney cancer. Written as DNA, the CDR3 is TGTGCCAGTAGTAAAAACACAGGGATGCTTGCAACTAATGAAAAACTGTTTTTT. It translates to CASSKNTGMLATNEKLFF.